This T cell receptor (beta chain) emerged from a study of blood T cells in healthy people across ages. Findings and limits, study-wide: Naive CD4+ cell counts and diversity both ran higher in long-lived than in aged donors. Per million T cells, TCR beta diversity dropped about linearly as age rose.

Of note for this clonotype: Antigen: not known.

Through a sample-barcoded 5' primer and a J-beta primer mix, a second PCR was run for roughly 6 to 12 cycles. Each cDNA molecule carried a tag from a template-switch adaptor that contained 12 random nucleotides. Sequencing recovered at least 2.5 million CDR3-containing paired-end reads from each sample. TCRdb fed the 5' RACE reads into MiXCR, producing one record per CDR3 protein. The sample comprises under 800,000 distinct CDR3 sequences, roughly 45% of which are singletons, and 20% to 25% rests with the top ten. V was shortened by 6 bases and J by 0 bases, with 13 bases between the two germline ends. The CDR3 runs to 15 residues.

The clonotype was recovered from a woman aged 55-70 years in good health. The gene calls are TRBV12-3 or TRBV12-4 and TRBJ2-3, with D perhaps TRBD2 (5 bases). The sequenced sample was blood. The CDR3 region is CASSDTRESTDTQYF. DNA of the CDR3: TGTGCCAGCAGCGACACTAGAGAGAGCACAGATACGCAGTATTTT.